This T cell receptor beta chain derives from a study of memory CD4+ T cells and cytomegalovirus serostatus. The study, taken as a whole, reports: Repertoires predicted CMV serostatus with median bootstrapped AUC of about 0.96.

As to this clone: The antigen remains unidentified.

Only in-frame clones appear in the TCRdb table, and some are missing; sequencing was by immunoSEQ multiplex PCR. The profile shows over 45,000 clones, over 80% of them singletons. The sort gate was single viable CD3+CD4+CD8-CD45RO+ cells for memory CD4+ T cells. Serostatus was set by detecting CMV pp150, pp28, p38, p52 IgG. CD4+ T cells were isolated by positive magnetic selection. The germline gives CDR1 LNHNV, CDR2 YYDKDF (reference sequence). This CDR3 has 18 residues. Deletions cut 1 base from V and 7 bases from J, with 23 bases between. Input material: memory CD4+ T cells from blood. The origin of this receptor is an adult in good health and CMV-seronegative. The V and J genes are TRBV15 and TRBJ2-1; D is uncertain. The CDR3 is CATSRGGLDGFSRNEQFF. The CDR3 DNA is TGTGCCACCAGCAGAGGGGGTCTCGACGGGTTCTCCAGGAATGAGCAGTTCTTC.